This passage covers 13 T cell receptor beta chains from one sample sequenced in a study of CD8+CD57+ T cells in acquired aplastic anemia. TCR beta VDJ and CDR3 profiling used genomic DNA as template. TCRdb processed the reads anew with MiXCR; each CDR3 protein has one entry. The table includes hundreds of thousands of distinct CDR3 sequences, about 70% detected once. Sequencing was performed on sorted CD4+, CD8+, or CD8+CD57+ T cells (not recorded which) from PBMCs. These receptors originate from a human donor in good health, serving as a control.

This clonotype was detected many times. The chain is built from TRBV3-1 and TRBJ1-1; D call uncertain. This CDR3 spans 14 amino acids. V gave up 0 bases and J gave up 1 base, with 6 bases separating them. The germline V gene encodes CDR1 LGHDT and CDR2 YNNKEL (reference sequence). In DNA form, the CDR3 reads TGTGCCAGCAGCCAAGAAAGCAGGAACACTGAAGCTTTCTTT. It yields the protein CASSQESRNTEAFF.

As for this clonotype: Because it lacks the conserved phenylalanine or tryptophan at the end, this CDR3 is likely a read error. This chain joins TRBV7-2 and TRBJ1-2; D is undetermined. This CDR3 is 12 amino acids long. V was cut by 2 bases and J by 7 bases, with 8 bases left in between. Germline lookup yields CDR1 SGHTA and CDR2 FQGNSA. CDR3 nucleotides: TGTGCCAGCAGCTTATTCGGGAGTGGCTACACCTCC. It specifies CASSLFGSGYTS.

About this clonotype: Likely a read error: the CDR3 ends without its conserved phenylalanine or tryptophan. It is unclear where the CDR3 begins or ends on the DNA, so no DNA is shown, and the CDR3 is as TCRdb lists it. CDR3: CASSRRVVGSYEL. This chain links TRBV9 with TRBJ2-7. The germline gives CDR1 SGDLS, CDR2 YYNGEE. The CDR3 adds up to 13 amino acids, both ends counted.

The table lists this clonotype with many counts. The gene calls are TRBV24-1 and TRBJ2-5; no definite D call. Trimming removed 6 bases from V and 2 bases from J, with 12 bases in between. CDR1 and CDR2 from the germline V gene are KGHDR and SFDVKD. This CDR3 has 14 amino acids. CDR3 sequence reads: CATSLSQPQETQYF. The CDR3 nucleotides read TGTGCCACCAGTTTATCACAGCCTCAAGAGACCCAGTACTTC.

The chain carries TRBV7-2 and TRBJ1-2; D uncertain. This CDR3 contains 13 residues. Trimming took 4 bases from V and 14 from J, leaving 20 bases between them. The germline V gene encodes CDR1 SGHTA and CDR2 FQGNSA. The chain's CDR3 is CASSSGADHGQTF. CDR3 bases: TGTGCCAGCAGCTCAGGAGCGGACCATGGGCAGACCTTC. The full variable domain, with the rest looked up from reference TRBV7-2 and TRBJ1-2, is GAGVSQSPSNKVTEKGKDVELRCDPISGHTALYWYRQSLGQGLEFLIYFQGNSAPDKSGLPSDRFSAERTGGSVSTLTIQRTQQEDSAVYLCASSSGADHGQTFGSGTRLTVV.

The rearrangement uses TRBV5-6 and TRBJ2-2; 7 bases match TRBD2. This CDR3 region has 18 residues. From germline, CDR1 is SGHDT and CDR2 YYEEEE. With 7 bases clipped from V and 6 bases from J, the junction kept 21 bases outside the gene matches. The CDR3 here is CASSESGAGAGNAGELFF. The CDR3 coding sequence is TGTGCCAGCTCGGAAAGCGGGGCAGGAGCGGGCAACGCCGGGGAGCTGTTTTTT.

To note about this clonotype: Since a much larger clone is just one base distant, this may be a read error. V and J are TRBV6-2 or TRBV6-3 and TRBJ2-5; 7 bases agree with TRBD2. The length of the CDR3 is 16 residues. CDR1 and CDR2 (germline): MNHEY, SVGEGT. The ends lost 7 bases at V and 0 bases at J; junction bases unmatched: 11. CDR3 region: CASNPGLDRYQETQYF. Written as DNA, the CDR3 is TGTGCCAGCAACCCAGGACTAGATCGCTACCAAGAGACCCAGTACTTC.

This chain connects TRBV20-1 to TRBJ2-3, with 10 positions matching TRBD2. Germline assignment: CDR1 DFQATT and CDR2 SNEGSKA (reference sequence). With 0 bases clipped from V and 1 base from J, the junction kept 4 bases outside the gene matches. This CDR3 spans 16 amino acids. CDR3 coding DNA: TGCAGTGCTAGAGATCCTCTAGCGGGGGGCACAGATACGCAGTATTTT. Residues: CSARDPLAGGTDTQYF.

This clonotype was observed a few times. One base away lies a much larger clone, so this may be a sequencing read error. V usage is TRBV6-2 or TRBV6-3 and J usage is TRBJ2-1; weak D call: TRBD1 (6 bases). This CDR3 is built from 12 residues. Germline assignment: CDR1 MNHEY and CDR2 SVGEGT. Trimming removed 7 bases at V and 4 bases at J, with 8 bases between. The CDR3 coding sequence is TGTGCCAGCATGGACAGATACAATGAGCAGTTCTTC. Amino acid sequence: CASMDRYNEQFF.

This chain joins TRBV12-3 or TRBV12-4 and TRBJ2-5, with TRBD1 identical over 8 bases. This CDR3 region has 14 residues. V shed 5 bases, J shed 9 bases, and the junction held 11 bases outside the gene matches. The CDR3 spells CASSLGQGNQPQYF. The DNA of the CDR3 is TGTGCCAGCAGTCTCGGACAGGGAAATCAGCCCCAGTACTTC.

As for this clonotype: An end of the junction differs from the germline gene, which may be a read error. This rearrangement joins TRBV5-1 to TRBJ2-3; D call uncertain. From germline, CDR1 is SGHRS and CDR2 YFSETQ. CDR3 length: 11 residues. This CDR3 is CASSFPGTEHF. The CDR3 DNA reads as TGCGCCAGCAGTTTCCCAGGTACGGAGCATTTT.

The V and J genes are TRBV10-2 and TRBJ2-3; D is unresolved. The V gene's germline CDR1 is WSHSY and CDR2 SAAADI. V lost 7 bases and J 5 bases, leaving 16 bases between the germline ends. The CDR3 is made up of 14 amino acids. CDR3 sequence: CASTTGWTGDTQYF. CDR3 sequence (DNA): TGCGCCAGCACGACGGGCTGGACGGGAGATACGCAGTATTTT.

This clonotype appeared a single time. The V gene is TRBV4-3, the J gene TRBJ1-1; TRBD1 is a possible D gene (6 bases). CDR1 is LGHNA, CDR2 YSLEER, per germline. Trimming pared 3 bases from V and 0 bases from J, leaving 8 bases between. The CDR3 runs to 14 residues. CDR3 region: CASSQRTVNTEAFF. The CDR3 DNA reads TGCGCCAGCAGCCAGAGGACAGTGAACACTGAAGCTTTCTTT.